Listed below are T cell receptor beta chains from one sample, sequenced in a study of blood T cells in healthy people across ages. From the 5' RACE reads, TCRdb called clonotypes with MiXCR, one entry per CDR3 protein. The sample consists of 730,000 or so distinct CDR3 sequences, roughly 47% of them appearing once. The specimen was blood. These receptor sequences come from a woman in her sixties in good health. Both conserved end residues are part of each CDR3. D genes are given only for firm matches. Clone size is stated in some rows and not others, as once, few, many or a class when expanded.

TRBJ2-1 | TRBV7-3 | - | - | CASSLTFLDEQFF | TGTGCCAGCAGCTTAACATTTTTAGATGAGCAGTTCTTC
TRBJ2-7 | TRBV6-5 | - | - | CASSYSFLLGDEQYF | TGTGCCAGCAGTTACTCGTTCCTGTTAGGTGACGAGCAGTACTTC
TRBJ2-7 | TRBV19 | - | TRBD2 | CASSIDVDSGRNEQYF | TGTGCCAGTAGTATAGATGTTGATAGCGGGAGGAATGAGCAGTACTTC
TRBJ2-1 | TRBV5-1 | - | - | CASSWQHEQFF | TGCGCCAGCAGCTGGCAGCATGAGCAGTTCTTC
TRBJ2-7 | TRBV12-3/TRBV12-4 | - | - | CASSVRERGEQYF | TGTGCCAGCAGTGTAAGGGAGAGGGGGGAGCAGTACTTC
TRBJ2-5 | TRBV24-1 | - | - | CATSLQDRETQYF | TGTGCCACCAGTTTACAGGATCGAGAGACCCAGTACTTC
TRBJ2-3 | TRBV5-1 | - | TRBD2 | CVSSLLAAPSTDTQYF | TGCGTCAGCAGCTTGCTAGCGGCCCCTAGCACAGATACGCAGTATTTT
TRBJ2-1 | TRBV12-3/TRBV12-4 | - | TRBD2 | CASSLTSGFYNEQFF | TGTGCCAGCAGTTTGACTAGCGGGTTTTACAATGAGCAGTTCTTC
TRBJ2-7 | TRBV5-1 | many | TRBD1 | CASSLGTGGSYEQYF | TGCGCCAGCAGCTTGGGGACAGGGGGCTCCTACGAGCAGTACTTC
TRBJ2-7 | TRBV28 | - | TRBD2 | CASRRSGTRSEQYF | TGTGCCAGCAGACGATCCGGGACTAGGAGCGAGCAGTACTTC
TRBJ2-5 | TRBV4-2 | - | - | CASSQDQGWGNEQYF | TGTGCCAGCAGCCAAGACCAGGGGTGGGGGAATGAGCAGTACTTC
TRBJ1-2 | TRBV4-2 | few | TRBD1 | CASSPGAEGQGRLGYTF | TGTGCCAGCAGCCCAGGTGCGGAGGGACAGGGGAGGCTTGGCTACACCTTC
TRBJ2-5 | TRBV6-2/TRBV6-3 | - | - | CASSYTANVETQYF | TGTGCCAGCAGTTACACTGCGAATGTGGAGACCCAGTACTTC
TRBJ2-1 | TRBV3-1 | - | - | CASSQVRTTSYNEQFF | TGTGCCAGCAGCCAAGTCCGGACAACCTCCTACAATGAGCAGTTCTTC
TRBJ2-1 | TRBV4-1 | few | - | CASSQDSAEGGLWNEQFF | TGCGCCAGCAGCCAAGATAGTGCCGAAGGGGGTCTTTGGAATGAGCAGTTCTTC
TRBJ2-7 | TRBV18 | - | TRBD1 | CASSPFRSGTGSYEQYF | TGTGCCAGCTCACCATTCAGGTCCGGGACAGGGTCGTACGAGCAGTACTTC
TRBJ2-1 | TRBV7-8 | few | - | CASSLQSTTPGEQFF | TGTGCCAGCAGCCTACAGAGCACTACCCCAGGGGAGCAGTTCTTC
TRBJ1-2 | TRBV18 | - | - | CASSPPGGSGYTF | TGTGCCAGCTCACCACCCGGGGGCTCTGGCTACACCTTC
TRBJ1-1 | TRBV7-2 | few | - | CASSLMGGRNTEAFF | TGTGCCAGCAGCTTAATGGGGGGGAGGAACACTGAAGCTTTCTTT
TRBJ2-7 | TRBV27 | many | - | CASSLFGTSEQYF | TGTGCCAGCAGTTTATTCGGGACGAGCGAGCAGTACTTC
TRBJ2-1 | TRBV3-1 | few | TRBD2 | CASSPPTSGPYNEQFF | TGTGCCAGCAGCCCGCCAACTAGCGGGCCTTACAATGAGCAGTTCTTC
TRBJ1-1 | TRBV12-3/TRBV12-4 | - | TRBD1 | CASSFGGQGEAFF | TGTGCCAGCAGTTTTGGGGGACAGGGTGAAGCTTTCTTT
TRBJ2-3 | TRBV6-1 | - | TRBD2 | CASSKGLAGRDTQYF | TGTGCCAGCAGTAAGGGACTAGCGGGGAGAGATACGCAGTATTTT
TRBJ2-1 | TRBV6-4 | few | - | CASPRGTYNEQFF | TGTGCCAGCCCCCGGGGGACATACAATGAGCAGTTCTTC
TRBJ2-7 | TRBV20-1 | few | TRBD1 | CSASGGTGVYEQYF | TGCAGTGCTAGCGGTGGGACAGGGGTATACGAGCAGTACTTC
TRBJ2-2 | TRBV11-2 | - | - | CASSLWGSNTGELFF | TGTGCCAGCAGCTTATGGGGTTCGAACACCGGGGAGCTGTTTTTT
TRBJ2-5 | TRBV29-1 | - | - | CSFQGLGPKQYF | TGCAGCTTCCAAGGATTGGGGCCTAAGCAGTACTTC
TRBJ2-1 | TRBV28 | - | - | CASSARETQFF | TGTGCCAGCAGTGCCAGGGAGACCCAGTTCTTC
TRBJ2-7 | TRBV3-1 | - | - | CASSLDLGPSYEQYF | TGTGCCAGCAGCCTAGACCTCGGGCCTTCCTACGAGCAGTACTTC
TRBJ2-7 | TRBV10-3 | - | - | CAISESSGGDYEQYF | TGTGCCATCAGTGAGTCGAGCGGAGGGGACTACGAGCAGTACTTC
TRBJ1-4 | TRBV29-1 | many | - | CSVARELSNEKLFF | TGCAGCGTCGCTCGGGAGCTGTCTAATGAAAAACTGTTTTTT
TRBJ1-2 | TRBV7-2 | few | TRBD1 | CASSLGTGWENYGYTF | TGTGCCAGCAGCTTGGGGACAGGGTGGGAGAACTATGGCTACACCTTC
TRBJ1-2 | TRBV7-2 | - | - | CASSLDGNPSWGYTF | TGTGCCAGCAGCTTAGACGGGAACCCGTCCTGGGGCTACACCTTC
TRBJ2-1 | TRBV6-5 | - | TRBD2 | CASSYSRLAAYNEQFF | TGTGCCAGCAGTTACTCGCGACTAGCGGCCTACAATGAGCAGTTCTTC
TRBJ1-1 | TRBV5-1 | - | - | CASSLLEGMNTEAFF | TGCGCCAGCAGCTTGTTAGAGGGGATGAACACTGAAGCTTTCTTT
TRBJ2-7 | TRBV7-9 | - | - | CASSLNPDSYEQYF | TGTGCCAGCAGCTTAAACCCAGACAGCTACGAGCAGTACTTC
TRBJ2-1 | TRBV9 | - | TRBD2 | CASSVSHRLAGYNEQFF | TGTGCCAGCAGCGTCTCGCATCGACTAGCGGGTTACAATGAGCAGTTCTTC
TRBJ2-1 | TRBV9 | - | TRBD1 | CASGGTGGLNEQFF | TGTGCCAGCGGCGGGACAGGGGGTCTCAATGAGCAGTTCTTC
TRBJ1-6 | TRBV5-1 | - | TRBD1 | CASSHGQGNSPLHF | TGCGCCAGCAGCCATGGACAGGGGAATTCACCCCTCCACTTT
TRBJ2-7 | TRBV25-1 | - | TRBD1 | CASSEFRDRADNEQYF | TGTGCCAGCAGTGAATTCCGGGACAGGGCCGACAATGAGCAGTACTTC
TRBJ2-7 | TRBV4-2 | few | - | CASSQETPEPLALYEQYF | TGTGCCAGCAGCCAAGAGACCCCTGAGCCATTGGCCCTCTACGAGCAGTACTTC
TRBJ1-2 | TRBV2 | once | TRBD1 | CASRGGGSYGYTF | TGTGCCAGCAGGGGAGGGGGCTCCTATGGCTACACCTTC
TRBJ2-1 | TRBV4-3 | - | - | CASSQDKAVYNEQFF | TGCGCCAGCAGCCAAGATAAGGCTGTTTACAATGAGCAGTTCTTC
TRBJ2-5 | TRBV4-3 | - | - | CASSQGPGQETQYF | TGCGCCAGCAGCCAGGGACCAGGGCAAGAGACCCAGTACTTC
TRBJ2-1 | TRBV13 | once | TRBD2 | CASSSVIGTSGYNEQFF | TGTGCCAGCAGCTCCGTTATTGGGACTAGCGGGTACAATGAGCAGTTCTTC